Detailed here is one T cell receptor (beta chain). From germline, CDR1 is SGHDT and CDR2 YYEEEE. The CDR3 runs to 16 residues. Trimming cost V 0 bases and J 0 bases, with 12 bases left between them. The PCR ran on 60 Vbeta and 13 Jbeta primers. Libraries were prepared by immunoSEQ multiplex PCR; TCRdb keeps only in-frame clonotypes and omits some of them. The sample carries around 150,000 clones, 82% recorded once. The data originate from a study of cytomegalovirus exposure and HLA in healthy donors. Input material: PBMCs. V gene TRBV5-6 combines with J gene TRBJ1-2; D is perhaps TRBD1 (6 bases). This TCR was recovered from a girl aged 5-17 years in good health and CMV-seropositive. The CDR3 protein is CASSLGLGAANYGYTF. DNA for the CDR3: TGTGCCAGCAGCTTGGGGTTGGGGGCCGCTAACTATGGCTACACCTTC.